This T cell receptor (beta chain) was sequenced for a study of beta chain features in type 1 diabetes. Study conclusions and caveats: The influence of HLA type on TCRB rearrangement stayed undetermined. TCRB CDR3 length was moderately but significantly reduced in all four CD4+ subsets of Type 1 diabetes patients. A closer apparent resemblance between naive, central memory and Treg TCRB repertoires was seen in patients than in healthy donors. Cells with high TCR expression could be over-represented by cDNA sequencing. There were fewer insertions and more deletions at the VDJ junctions of type 1 diabetes patients.

This clone was counted only a few times. The antigen is not known. The CDR3 is 15 residues long. J was trimmed by 7 bases and V by 3 bases; bases with no gene match: 5. Germline V CDR1 and CDR2: KGHSH, LQKENI. The whole isolated RNA underwent reverse transcription, so sequencing captured expressed TCRB transcripts. The method was immunoSEQ multiplex PCR; TCRdb's version includes in-frame clones alone and lacks a portion of them. The top ten hold roughly 0.015% of the sample, which has about 340,000 clones, roughly 13% seen once. Sample: naive CD4+ T cells from blood. The sequence was collected from a woman aged 18 to 35 with type 1 diabetes. The chain carries TRBV18 and TRBJ2-1; TRBD2 matches at 11 bases. The CDR3 sequence: CASSPTSGSTNEQFF. CDR3 DNA: TGTGCCAGCTCACCTACTAGCGGGAGTACGAATGAGCAGTTCTTC.